This passage covers 32 T cell receptor beta chains from one sample sequenced in a study of T cells after yellow fever vaccination. Via MiXCR, TCRdb re-called the 5' RACE reads, giving one row per CDR3 protein. Seen here are over 300,000 distinct CDR3 sequences, roughly 3.5% observed once, and the top ten hold roughly a quarter. The material was PBMCs, obtained on the day of the yellow fever booster vaccination. The receptors derive from a young man who received the YFV17D yellow fever vaccine.

The chain couples TRBV20-1 to TRBJ2-5; possibly TRBD1 for D (6 bases). The V end lost 4 bases, the J end lost 4 bases, and 13 bases lay between the germline ends. CDR1 is DFQATT, CDR2 SNEGSKA, per germline (reference sequence). The CDR3 has 13 residues. The CDR3 loop reads CSATRGGGETQYF. The DNA for the CDR3 is TGCAGTGCTACTAGAGGGGGTGGAGAGACCCAGTACTTC.

This clonotype was counted ten times or more. J is TRBJ2-1 and V is TRBV5-1; 9 bases line up with TRBD1. Germline lookup yields CDR1 SGHRS and CDR2 YFSETQ. This CDR3 spans 15 amino acids. The ends lost 4 bases at V and 7 bases at J; junction bases unmatched: 9. CDR3 sequence (DNA): TGCGCCAGCAGCCGACTGGACAGGGGTCGGAATGAGCAGTTCTTC. It yields the protein CASSRLDRGRNEQFF.

In this sample, this clonotype turned up many times. The CDR3 bases are TGTGCCAGCAGCCGGGGCTCCTACGAGCAGTACTTC. Translating gives CASSRGSYEQYF. V gene TRBV3-1 combines with J gene TRBJ2-7; D unresolved. The CDR3 extends over 12 amino acids. Germline CDR1 and CDR2: LGHDT and YNNKEL (reference sequence). V was pared by 4 bases and J by 0 bases, with 4 bases between.

This rearrangement joins TRBV7-2 to TRBJ1-5, with 9 bases fitting TRBD1. From germline, CDR1 is SGHTA and CDR2 FQGNSA. The CDR3 has 15 residues. V was pared by 5 bases and J by 11 bases, with 13 bases of the junction left unmatched. The CDR3 here is CASSRSRTGVSTQHF. The DNA for the CDR3 is TGTGCCAGCAGCCGTTCGAGGACAGGGGTTTCGACCCAGCATTTT.

In this sample, this clonotype turned up many times. The V gene is TRBV27, the J gene TRBJ2-3; D may be TRBD2 (6 bases). Trimming cost V 3 bases and J 2 bases, with 12 bases left between them. Germline V gene sequence: CDR1 MNHEY, CDR2 SMNVEV (reference sequence). The CDR3 contains 15 residues. CDR3 loop: CASSFNGDFTDTQYF. CDR3 DNA sequence: TGTGCCAGCAGTTTTAACGGGGACTTCACAGATACGCAGTATTTT.

This clonotype was counted ten times or more. The chain joins TRBV9 to TRBJ2-1; the match to TRBD2 covers 7 bases. Germline loops: CDR1 SGDLS, CDR2 YYNGEE. Trimming took 4 bases from V and 8 from J; bases not matched to a gene: 9. CDR3 length: 14 residues. CDR3 residues: CASSTGLVGYEQFF. DNA for the CDR3: TGTGCCAGCAGCACAGGACTAGTTGGGTATGAGCAGTTCTTC.

This clonotype was seen ten or more times. The chain has TRBV28 and TRBJ1-1; the D is unclear. V was pared by 6 bases and J by 0 bases, with 11 bases between. The CDR3 is 14 amino acids. Germline CDR1 is MDHEN and CDR2 is SYDVKM. CDR3 bases: TGTGCCAGCAGAAACGACCGAATGAACACTGAAGCTTTCTTT. As protein: CASRNDRMNTEAFF. The full variable domain, completed using reference TRBV28 and TRBJ1-1, is DVKVTQSSRYLVKRTGEKVFLECVQDMDHENMFWYRQDPGLGLRLIYFSYDVKMKEKGDIPEGYSVSREKKERFSLILESASTNQTSMYLCASRNDRMNTEAFFGQGTRLTVV.

The rearrangement uses TRBV15 and TRBJ1-4; D uncertain. CDR1 is LNHNV, CDR2 YYDKDF, per germline (reference sequence). V lost 3 bases and J lost 3, with 14 bases in between. There are 16 residues in the CDR3. The CDR3 sequence is CATSSPSSYANEKLFF. The CDR3 nucleotides are TGTGCCACCAGCAGTCCGTCCAGCTATGCTAATGAAAAACTGTTTTTT.

As concerns this clonotype: The junction and the germline gene differ at one end; a read error may be behind it. This sequence joins TRBV14 and TRBJ2-5; 7 bases line up with TRBD1. The CDR3 runs to 15 residues. The germline CDR1 and CDR2 sequences are SGHDN and FVKESK. The CDR3 DNA reads as TGTGCCAGCGGCCAACTGGGACAGACATCGGGGACCCAGTACTTC. Protein product: CASGQLGQTSGTQYF.

The chain joins TRBV12-3 or TRBV12-4 to TRBJ2-4, with D perhaps TRBD1 (6 bases). V lost 6 bases, J lost 6 bases, and 15 bases lay in between. There are 14 residues in the CDR3. DNA for the CDR3: TGTGCCAGCAGGACGGGACAATACAGAAACATTCAGTACTTC. This gives the protein CASRTGQYRNIQYF.

This clonotype was observed many times. The V gene is TRBV12-3 or TRBV12-4, the J gene TRBJ2-3; TRBD2 might be the D (6 bases). V lost 5 bases, J lost 5 bases, and 17 bases lay in between. CDR3 length: 15 residues. DNA of the CDR3: TGTGCCAGCAGTCGGACTTCCGGAGGGTTAGATACGCAGTATTTT. This codes for CASSRTSGGLDTQYF.

This clonotype was counted a few times. The rearrangement joins TRBV12-3 or TRBV12-4 to TRBJ1-5, with D perhaps matching TRBD1 (5 bases). The length of the CDR3 is 13 residues. V lost 7 bases and J 3 bases, leaving 10 bases between the germline ends. CDR3 sequence: CASNGGNNQPQHF. In DNA, the CDR3 is TGTGCCAGCAACGGGGGGAACAATCAGCCCCAGCATTTT.

This clonotype has more than one count but fewer than ten. This rearrangement joins TRBV20-1 to TRBJ2-3; D might be TRBD2 (5 bases). The CDR3 consists of 12 residues. Germline V gene sequence: CDR1 DFQATT, CDR2 SNEGSKA (reference sequence). The germline V and J ends were trimmed by 3 bases and 2 bases, with 6 bases remaining between them. CDR3 sequence reads: CSASGNTDTQYF. For the CDR3, the DNA is TGCAGTGCTAGCGGGAACACAGATACGCAGTATTTT.

There are many counts of this clonotype. The rearrangement joins TRBV27 to TRBJ2-2; 8 bases are shared with TRBD1. V trimming: 2 bases; J trimming: 5 bases; junction bases outside the gene matches: 10. CDR1 is MNHEY, CDR2 SMNVEV, per germline (reference sequence). The CDR3 is 17 residues long. This CDR3 reads CASSLTPYRGKTGELFF. The CDR3 DNA reads as TGTGCCAGCAGTTTAACCCCTTACAGGGGGAAAACCGGGGAGCTGTTTTTT.

This clonotype was counted between two and nine times. The CDR3 reads CASSLRALRQETQYF. The CDR3 coding sequence is TGCGCCAGCAGCCTCCGGGCCCTGAGGCAAGAGACCCAGTACTTC. The J gene is TRBJ2-5, the V gene TRBV4-1; no firm D call. The CDR3 sequence is 15 residues long. Germline assignment: CDR1 MGHRA and CDR2 YSYEKL. The V and J ends lost 4 bases and 2 bases respectively, with 14 bases between them.

This clonotype was seen at least ten times. The chain employs TRBV7-7 and TRBJ2-7; 12 bases line up with TRBD2. Germline V CDR1 and CDR2: SSHAT, FNYEAQ (reference sequence). This CDR3 contains 16 residues. The CDR3 region has the DNA TGTGCTAGCAGCTTGCCTAGCGGGGGGGCCGGACGCGAGCAGTACGTC. Translated, it gives CASSLPSGGAGREQYV.

In regard to this clonotype: The junction differs from germline at one of its ends, possibly a read error. The chain is built from TRBV3-1 and TRBJ1-5; 8 nucleotides agree with TRBD1. The germline V gene encodes CDR1 LGHDT and CDR2 YNNKEL (reference sequence). CDR3 length: 15 residues. CDR3 nucleotides: TGTGCCTGCAGCCAATCGACAGGGGGCAATCAGCCCCAGCATTTT. This sequence encodes CACSQSTGGNQPQHF.

This clonotype was seen repeatedly, ten times or more. This chain's CDR3 is CASSRTQNTGELFF. The CDR3 nucleotides are TGCGCCAGCAGCCGTACACAGAACACCGGGGAGCTGTTTTTT. The V call is TRBV5-1, the J call TRBJ2-2; D gene uncertain. The germline V gene has CDR1 SGHRS and CDR2 YFSETQ. CDR3 length: 14 amino acids. V was trimmed by 4 bases and J by 1 base, leaving 8 bases between them. The full variable domain, rest sourced from reference TRBV5-1 and TRBJ2-2, is KAGVTQTPRYLIKTRGQQVTLSCSPISGHRSVSWYQQTPGQGLQFLFEYFSETQRNKGNFPGRFSGRQFSNSRSEMNVSTLELGDSALYLCASSRTQNTGELFFGEGSRLTVL.

This sequence joins TRBV7-9 and TRBJ2-3, with 14 bases matching TRBD2. CDR1 and CDR2 (germline): SEHNR, FQNEAQ (reference sequence). The CDR3 totals 14 residues. V lost 6 bases to trimming and J lost 11 bases; unmatched junction nucleotides: 7. The DNA of the CDR3 is TGTGCCAGCAGGCCGACTAGCGGGGGGGCCGGGCAGTATTTT. Amino acids: CASRPTSGGAGQYF. Full variable domain (rest looked up from reference TRBV7-9 and TRBJ2-3): DTGVSQNPRHKITKRGQNVTFRCDPISEHNRLYWYRQTLGQGPEFLTYFQNEAQLEKSRLLSDRFSAERPKGSFSTLEIQRTEQGDSAMYLCASRPTSGGAGQYFGPGTRLTVL.

This clonotype turned up a few times. J is TRBJ1-6 and V is TRBV6-5; TRBD1 is a possible D gene (5 bases). The V and J ends lost 0 bases and 5 bases respectively, with 8 bases between them. This CDR3 is built from 15 residues. The germline V gene has CDR1 MNHEY and CDR2 SVGAGI. The CDR3 DNA reads as TGTGCCAGCAGTTACTCTGGGGGGGATAATTCACCCCTCCACTTT. Its protein is CASSYSGGDNSPLHF.

V is TRBV20-1 and J is TRBJ1-5, with D perhaps TRBD1 (5 bases). Germline loops: CDR1 DFQATT, CDR2 SNEGSKA (reference sequence). V gave up 0 bases and J gave up 5 bases, with 23 bases separating them. The CDR3 loop spans 18 amino acids. CDR3 nucleotide sequence: TGCAGTGCTAGAGATCGAATAGGGGCCGTCAAGCTCGATCAGCCCCAGCATTTT. This sequence encodes CSARDRIGAVKLDQPQHF.

This clonotype was seen only a few times. The rearrangement joins TRBV19 to TRBJ1-1; possible D gene TRBD1, 5 bases. Germline assignment: CDR1 LNHDA and CDR2 SQIVND (reference sequence). V was trimmed by 1 base and J by 0 bases, leaving 9 bases between them. The length of the CDR3 is 15 residues. This CDR3 reads CASSIGGSMNTEAFF. The CDR3 DNA reads as TGTGCCAGTAGTATAGGGGGCAGCATGAACACTGAAGCTTTCTTT.

This clonotype was counted many times. The genes are TRBV29-1 and TRBJ1-1; D possibly corresponds to TRBD1 (5 bases). Germline V gives CDR1 SQVTM, CDR2 ANQGSEA. This CDR3 contains 13 residues. Deletions cut 2 bases from V and 0 bases from J, with 7 bases between. DNA for the CDR3: TGCAGCGTTGAAAAGACAGTGAACACTGAAGCTTTCTTT. Its translation is CSVEKTVNTEAFF.

The chain joins TRBV7-2 to TRBJ2-1, with a possible D match to TRBD1 (6 bases). The CDR3 covers 15 residues. The V gene's germline CDR1 is SGHTA and CDR2 FQGNSA. V was clipped by 6 bases and J by 0 bases, with 12 bases between them. The DNA for the CDR3 is TGTGCCAGCAGACAGGGCGTTAGCTCCTACAATGAGCAGTTCTTC. It is translated as CASRQGVSSYNEQFF.

There are a few counts of this clonotype. The chain has TRBV30 and TRBJ1-2; TRBD1 might be the D (5 bases). V lost 4 bases, J lost 4 bases, and 13 bases lay in between. The CDR3 totals 13 residues. Germline lookup yields CDR1 GTSNPN and CDR2 SVGIG (reference sequence). The CDR3 region is CAWIQAGGYGYTF. DNA for the CDR3: TGTGCCTGGATCCAGGCGGGGGGCTATGGCTACACCTTC.

CDR3 region: CASSLRGGRGYTEAFF. CDR3 sequence (DNA): TGTGCCAGCAGCTTAAGGGGGGGAAGGGGATACACTGAAGCTTTCTTT. The rearrangement joins TRBV7-2 to TRBJ1-1; maybe TRBD1 (6 bases). The V gene lost 2 bases and the J gene lost 3 bases, with 16 bases spanning the gap. The CDR3 loop spans 16 amino acids. Germline CDR1 SGHTA, CDR2 FQGNSA.

The chain carries TRBV29-1 and TRBJ2-1, with D unresolved. V lost 3 bases and J 1 base, leaving 7 bases between the germline ends. The CDR3 is 13 amino acids. CDR1 and CDR2 (germline): SQVTM, ANQGSEA. The CDR3: CSVEWGSYNEQFF. The DNA of the CDR3 is TGCAGCGTTGAGTGGGGTTCCTACAATGAGCAGTTCTTC.

The V gene is TRBV5-1, the J gene TRBJ1-4; possibly TRBD1 for D (5 bases). The CDR3 is made up of 15 amino acids. The V and J ends lost 5 bases and 2 bases respectively, with 13 bases between them. Germline values: CDR1 SGHRS, CDR2 YFSETQ. The CDR3 here is CASSFAGETNEKLFF. DNA of the CDR3: TGCGCCAGCAGTTTCGCGGGGGAGACTAATGAAAAACTGTTTTTT. Full variable domain (outside the CDR3, taken from reference TRBV5-1 and TRBJ1-4): KAGVTQTPRYLIKTRGQQVTLSCSPISGHRSVSWYQQTPGQGLQFLFEYFSETQRNKGNFPGRFSGRQFSNSRSEMNVSTLELGDSALYLCASSFAGETNEKLFFGSGTQLSVL.

This clonotype has ten or more counts. V is TRBV6-5 and J is TRBJ1-1, with D possibly being TRBD1 (5 bases). The V end was cut by 0 bases, the J end by 4 bases, with 12 bases between. Germline V gene sequence: CDR1 MNHEY, CDR2 SVGAGI. This CDR3 comprises 15 residues. CDR3 loop: CASSYSWGRGTEAFF. The CDR3 DNA reads TGTGCCAGCAGTTACTCGTGGGGACGGGGCACTGAAGCTTTCTTT.

This clonotype was picked up many times. V usage is TRBV10-2 and J usage is TRBJ2-1; D is unclear. V lost 2 bases, J lost 8 bases, and 7 bases lay in between. The CDR3 runs to 12 residues. Germline lookup yields CDR1 WSHSY and CDR2 SAAADI. Here the CDR3 reads CASSEANHEQFF. The CDR3, as DNA: TGCGCCAGCAGTGAGGCCAACCATGAGCAGTTCTTC.

This chain connects TRBV28 to TRBJ2-7; TRBD1 matches 7 bases. The V and J ends lost 6 bases and 7 bases, in that order; junction bases with no gene match: 27. This CDR3 has 19 amino acids. Looked up from germline, CDR1 is MDHEN and CDR2 is SYDVKM. The CDR3 bases are TGTGCCAGCAGCCTTTATTATCAGGACAGGCCTAAGGCCAACGGAGAGCAGTACTTC. The encoded protein is CASSLYYQDRPKANGEQYF.

This clonotype was seen more than once but under ten times. V usage is TRBV30 and J usage is TRBJ2-2; 7 nucleotides line up with TRBD2. Germline loops: CDR1 GTSNPN, CDR2 SVGIG (reference sequence). After removal of 2 bases from V and 6 bases from J, the junction contained 0 bases not matched to a gene. The CDR3 runs 12 residues. Written as DNA, the CDR3 is TGTGCCTGGAGTCGGGGGGCCGGGGAGCTGTTTTTT. This sequence encodes CAWSRGAGELFF.